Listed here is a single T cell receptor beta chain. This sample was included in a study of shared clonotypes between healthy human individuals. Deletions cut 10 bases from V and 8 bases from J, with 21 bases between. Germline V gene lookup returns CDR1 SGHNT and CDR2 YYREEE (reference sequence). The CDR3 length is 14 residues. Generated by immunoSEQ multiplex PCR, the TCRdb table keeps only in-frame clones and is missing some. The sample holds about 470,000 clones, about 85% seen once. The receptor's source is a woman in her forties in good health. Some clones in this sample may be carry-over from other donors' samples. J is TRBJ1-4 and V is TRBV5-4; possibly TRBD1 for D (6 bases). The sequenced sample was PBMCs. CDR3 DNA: TGTGCCGTATCCCCGGGGGGGCGACAGGAAAAACTGTTTTTT. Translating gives CAVSPGGRQEKLFF.